The rows below give T cell receptor beta chains drawn from one sample of a study of CD8+ T cells in alopecia areata. Method: immunoSEQ multiplex PCR; TCRdb's copy keeps in-frame clones and lacks some. This table has a few hundred thousand clones, more than 30% appearing once. Sequencing used CD4+ T cells sorted from blood, obtained between weeks 30 and 35, from a patient treated with tofacitinib. The source is a human donor with alopecia areata. CDR3s include the opening cysteine and the closing phenylalanine or tryptophan. Each record gives: CDR3 DNA, CDR3 protein, J gene, V gene, clone size, D gene. The D gene is left open where the match is weak. Only some rows state a clone size, as once, few, many or a class for expanded clones.

CDR3nt: TGTGCCAGCTCCTACGGACAGGGGCGCTCCAACACTGAAGCTTTCTTT; CDR3aa: CASSYGQGRSNTEAFF; j_gene: TRBJ1-1; v_gene: TRBV18; abundance: .; d_gene: TRBD1
CDR3nt: TGTGCCAGCAGCAGAAGACAGGGCGAGGGCTACACCTTC; CDR3aa: CASSRRQGEGYTF; j_gene: TRBJ1-2; v_gene: TRBV5-6; abundance: .; d_gene: TRBD1
CDR3nt: TGTGCCAGCAGGGGCCGGGGCCACGGGGAGCTGTTTTTT; CDR3aa: CASRGRGHGELFF; j_gene: TRBJ2-2; v_gene: TRBV6-6; abundance: .; d_gene: .
CDR3nt: TGTGCCAGCAGCGCATACCGGGACGGCCTCTACGAGCAGTACTTC; CDR3aa: CASSAYRDGLYEQYF; j_gene: TRBJ2-7; v_gene: TRBV25-1; abundance: .; d_gene: .
CDR3nt: TGTGCCAGCAGCCTAACAGGGGGCATTCAGTACTTC; CDR3aa: CASSLTGGIQYF; j_gene: TRBJ2-4; v_gene: TRBV11-3; abundance: few; d_gene: TRBD1
CDR3nt: TGTGCCAGCTCACCGGGCAACGGCTATGGCTACACCTTC; CDR3aa: CASSPGNGYGYTF; j_gene: TRBJ1-2; v_gene: TRBV18; abundance: .; d_gene: .
CDR3nt: TGTGCCAGCTCACCACGGGCGGCTAGCTCCTACGAGCAGTACTTC; CDR3aa: CASSPRAASSYEQYF; j_gene: TRBJ2-7; v_gene: TRBV18; abundance: .; d_gene: .
CDR3nt: TGTGCCAGCACCCCCGGGGGACAGGGATATGGCTACACCTTC; CDR3aa: CASTPGGQGYGYTF; j_gene: TRBJ1-2; v_gene: TRBV6-6; abundance: few; d_gene: TRBD1
CDR3nt: TGTGCCAGCAGCTTTAGGCCGGGACAGGGGACAGATACGCAGTATTTT; CDR3aa: CASSFRPGQGTDTQYF; j_gene: TRBJ2-3; v_gene: TRBV7-9; abundance: few; d_gene: TRBD1
CDR3nt: TGTGCCAGCAGTGTATCGTTTGGTAATTCCCCTTTCGCGAGGAAACTGTTTTTT; CDR3aa: CASSVSFGNSPFARKLFF; j_gene: TRBJ1-4; v_gene: TRBV6-1; abundance: .; d_gene: .
CDR3nt: TGTGCCAGCAGAACGGGGACGGTCTCCTACGAGCAGTACTTC; CDR3aa: CASRTGTVSYEQYF; j_gene: TRBJ2-7; v_gene: TRBV6-5; abundance: .; d_gene: .
CDR3nt: TGCGCCAGCAGCTTAGGACTAGCGCCTGACAATGAGCAGTTCTTC; CDR3aa: CASSLGLAPDNEQFF; j_gene: TRBJ2-1; v_gene: TRBV5-1; abundance: .; d_gene: TRBD2
CDR3nt: TGTGCCAGCAGTGAATTGGGAAACATTCAGTACTTC; CDR3aa: CASSELGNIQYF; j_gene: TRBJ2-4; v_gene: TRBV25-1; abundance: .; d_gene: .
CDR3nt: TGTGCCAGCAGCCTCGGCCGACTGGAGAACACTGAAGCTTTCTTT; CDR3aa: CASSLGRLENTEAFF; j_gene: TRBJ1-1; v_gene: TRBV7-9; abundance: few; d_gene: .
CDR3nt: TGTGCCAGCGGACGAGGGGCAGGGAGGAACACTGAAGCTTTCTTT; CDR3aa: CASGRGAGRNTEAFF; j_gene: TRBJ1-1; v_gene: TRBV2; abundance: .; d_gene: .
CDR3nt: TGTGCCTGGGCTAGCGGGGCTAGCTCCTACAATGAGCAGTTCTTC; CDR3aa: CAWASGASSYNEQFF; j_gene: TRBJ2-1; v_gene: TRBV30; abundance: .; d_gene: TRBD2
CDR3nt: TGTGCCAGCAGTTGGACAGGGGGGGCCTACGAGCAGTACTTC; CDR3aa: CASSWTGGAYEQYF; j_gene: TRBJ2-7; v_gene: TRBV27; abundance: few; d_gene: TRBD1
CDR3nt: TGTGCCAGCAGCTCAAACTTAAATTCACCCCTCCACTTT; CDR3aa: CASSSNLNSPLHF; j_gene: TRBJ1-6; v_gene: TRBV11-3; abundance: .; d_gene: .
CDR3nt: TGTGCCTGGAGTGCCAACTGGGGGGGGCGCACAGATACGCAGTATTTT; CDR3aa: CAWSANWGGRTDTQYF; j_gene: TRBJ2-3; v_gene: TRBV30; abundance: .; d_gene: .
CDR3nt: TGTGCCAGCAGCCACAGGGTGAACACTGAAGCTTTCTTT; CDR3aa: CASSHRVNTEAFF; j_gene: TRBJ1-1; v_gene: TRBV7-8; abundance: .; d_gene: .